This T cell receptor (beta chain) was captured in a study of T cells after yellow fever vaccination. Overall study results and limits: At around 95% for CD4 and 70% to 90% for CD8, most primary-vaccination clones showed up again after the booster.

This clonotype occurred many times. Its antigen is still unknown. From germline, CDR1 is SGHRS and CDR2 YFSETQ. The CDR3 has 17 amino acids. Trimming took off 4 bases at V and 2 bases at J, with 21 bases between the two ends. In TCRdb, the 5' RACE reads were re-called with MiXCR into one record per CDR3 protein. Here the sample spans roughly 65,000 distinct CDR3 sequences, around 6.2% being singletons. Specimen: CD4+ T cells sorted from PBMCs, collected around 16 days after the first yellow fever vaccination. The TCR originated in a young man who received the YFV17D yellow fever vaccine. V usage is TRBV5-1 and J usage is TRBJ2-5, with D perhaps matching TRBD2 (7 bases). CDR3 DNA: TGCGCCAGCAGCCGTGGGGGGGGCCGGATTGATCAAGAGACCCAGTACTTC. Its translation: CASSRGGGRIDQETQYF.